These 26 T cell receptor beta chains were all obtained from the same sample, sequenced in a study of blood T cells in healthy people across ages. Primed by a sample-barcoded 5' primer and a J-beta primer mix, a second PCR proceeded for about 7 to 11 cycles. Using its own MiXCR run on the 5' RACE reads, TCRdb lists one record per CDR3 protein. The data show approximately 2,000,000 distinct CDR3 sequences, with about two fifths seen just once and 20% to 25% held by the top ten. The sequenced material came from blood. Source of these receptors: a human donor in good health.

The V call is TRBV9, the J call TRBJ2-3; 8 bases agree with TRBD2. This CDR3 spans 17 amino acids. Per germline, CDR1 SGDLS and CDR2 YYNGEE. V lost 4 bases to trimming and J lost 5 bases; unmatched junction nucleotides: 15. This CDR3 reads CASSSPLIGGVRDTQYF. Here the CDR3 DNA reads TGTGCCAGCAGCTCCCCCTTGATCGGGGGGGTTAGAGATACGCAGTATTTT.

The chain carries TRBV2 and TRBJ2-4; 9 positions match TRBD1. The DNA matches TRBJ2-7 better at its end, which makes the J call doubtful. CDR3 length equals 15 residues. Germline V CDR1 and CDR2: SNHLY, FYNNEI. The CDR3 reads CASSPLDRGPYEQYF. As DNA, the CDR3 is TGTGCCAGCAGTCCTTTGGACAGGGGACCTTACGAGCAGTACTTC.

This sequence joins TRBV12-3 or TRBV12-4 and TRBJ1-4; 8 bases are a match to TRBD1. The CDR3 has 16 residues. V was pared by 4 bases and J by 8 bases, with 12 bases of the junction left unmatched. The CDR3, as DNA: TGTGCCAGCAGTTCTCAGGGGGCGCACCCTGGGGAAAAACTGTTTTTT. It encodes CASSSQGAHPGEKLFF.

The table lists this clonotype with a few counts. The rearrangement uses TRBV7-3 and TRBJ1-5, with TRBD1 matching 8 bases. Trimming took 0 bases from V and 5 from J; bases not matched to a gene: 3. The CDR3 has 15 amino acids. The germline V gene has CDR1 SGHTA and CDR2 FQGTGA. The chain's CDR3 is CASSLTGQGDQPQHF. CDR3 DNA: TGTGCCAGCAGCTTAACCGGACAGGGCGATCAGCCCCAGCATTTT. Variable domain in full (rest from reference TRBV7-3 and TRBJ1-5): GAGVSQTPSNKVTEKGKYVELRCDPISGHTALYWYRQSLGQGPEFLIYFQGTGAADDSGLPNDRFFAVRPEGSVSTLKIQRTERGDSAVYLCASSLTGQGDQPQHFGDGTRLSIL.

A remark on this clonotype: Germline and junction disagree at one end, which may indicate a read error. This chain links TRBV7-7 with TRBJ1-2; D remains unclear. From germline, CDR1 is SSHAT and CDR2 FNYEAQ (reference sequence). The CDR3 is made up of 14 amino acids. CDR3 sequence reads: CASSPMLVGHGYTF. For the CDR3, the DNA is TGTGCTAGCAGCCCGATGCTGGTAGGGCACGGCTACACCTTC.

The J gene is TRBJ2-1, the V gene TRBV7-2; TRBD1 matches at 9 bases. Trimming cost V 6 bases and J 4 bases; bases outside gene matches: 7. The germline V gene has CDR1 SGHTA and CDR2 FQGNSA. The CDR3 runs 15 residues. CDR3 bases: TGTGCCAGCAGGGTACTGGGACAGGGATACAATGAGCAGTTCTTC. Protein product: CASRVLGQGYNEQFF.

This clonotype has a handful of counts. This rearrangement joins TRBV29-1 to TRBJ1-1, with D tentatively TRBD1 (5 bases). The V gene's germline CDR1 is SQVTM and CDR2 ANQGSEA. This CDR3 has 16 residues. Deletions cut 1 base from V and 5 bases from J, with 20 bases between. DNA of the CDR3: TGCAGCGTTGAAGGTCGGGACTCGAAGGGCGGGACTGAAGCTTTCTTT. It translates to CSVEGRDSKGGTEAFF.

This clonotype was seen a few times. V and J are TRBV5-1 and TRBJ2-1, with D possibly being TRBD1 (5 bases). The CDR3 sequence is 14 residues long. V was pared by 1 base and J by 6 bases, with 11 bases between. Per germline, CDR1 SGHRS and CDR2 YFSETQ. The CDR3 spells CASSLQGLGNEQFF. The DNA for the CDR3 is TGCGCCAGCAGCTTGCAGGGTCTTGGCAATGAGCAGTTCTTC.

This clonotype was observed many times. This sequence joins TRBV7-6 and TRBJ1-1, with 11 nucleotides matching TRBD1. The V segment lost 5 bases and the J segment 4 bases; nucleotides outside the gene matches: 3. CDR3 length equals 14 residues. Germline CDR1 and CDR2: SGHVS and FNYEAQ. CDR3 sequence reads: CASSPGTGGTEAFF. The DNA for the CDR3 is TGTGCCAGCAGCCCCGGGACAGGGGGCACTGAAGCTTTCTTT.

The chain has TRBV20-1 and TRBJ2-1, with TRBD1 identical over 8 bases. In germline, CDR1 is DFQATT, CDR2 SNEGSKA (reference sequence). Trimming took 8 bases from V and 0 from J; bases not matched to a gene: 9. The CDR3 totals 15 residues. The CDR3 DNA reads as TGCAGTACAATAGGGACAGGAAGCTCCTACAATGAGCAGTTCTTC. Encoded protein: CSTIGTGSSYNEQFF.

On this clonotype: A much larger clone lies a single base off, so this may be a read error. The V gene is TRBV20-1, the J gene TRBJ1-4; no firm D call. CDR1 and CDR2 (germline): DFQATT, SNEGSKA (reference sequence). Trimming stripped 5 bases from V and 3 bases from J, with 13 bases between. The CDR3 runs 14 residues. This CDR3 is CSAGSPGANEKLFF. The DNA for the CDR3 is TGCAGTGCTGGGAGTCCCGGGGCTAATGAAAAACTGTTTTTT.

Concerning this clonotype itself: A junction boundary mismatches the germline segment, possibly from a read error. CDR3 in amino acids: CATGSRPPTELNEKLFF. The CDR3 DNA reads TGTGCCACCGGCAGCCGACCACCGACAGAACTTAATGAAAAACTGTTTTTT. The chain employs TRBV15 and TRBJ1-4, with TRBD1 as a possible D gene (5 bases). From germline, CDR1 is LNHNV and CDR2 YYDKDF (reference sequence). This CDR3 comprises 17 residues.

Note on this clonotype: Relative to the germline gene, one junction end is altered; a read error may explain this. The chain couples TRBV11-3 to TRBJ2-7, with a possible D match to TRBD1 (6 bases). There are 15 residues in the CDR3. The germline CDR1 and CDR2 sequences are SGHNT and YENEEA. CDR3 nucleotide sequence: TGTGTCAGCAGCTCACAGACAGGTTATAGGGACGAGCAGTACTTC. It codes for CVSSSQTGYRDEQYF.

The chain employs TRBV24-1 and TRBJ2-2, with TRBD1 matching over 7 bases. Losses at the gene ends were 4 bases for V and 3 bases for J; bases not matched to a gene: 10. The CDR3 spans 17 residues. The germline V gene has CDR1 KGHDR and CDR2 SFDVKD. This CDR3 is CATSDPRQGSYTGELFF. CDR3 DNA sequence: TGTGCCACCAGTGACCCCCGACAGGGCTCTTACACCGGGGAGCTGTTTTTT.

V usage is TRBV5-1 and J usage is TRBJ1-1; D remains ambiguous. There are 15 residues in the CDR3. Between the trimmed V and J ends, which lost 0 bases and 3 bases, there was a span of 12 bases. Germline lookup yields CDR1 SGHRS and CDR2 YFSETQ. The CDR3 sequence is CASSLVGDWDTEAFF. CDR3 sequence (DNA): TGCGCCAGCAGCTTGGTTGGTGATTGGGACACTGAAGCTTTCTTT.

The DNA for the CDR3 is TGCAGTGCGAAAACGCCGGGACAGGGAATCGGCACTGAAGCTTTCTTT. Its protein product is CSAKTPGQGIGTEAFF. The chain recombines TRBV20-1 with TRBJ1-1; 9 bases align to TRBD1. This CDR3 spans 16 amino acids. The V gene end was trimmed by 6 bases and the J gene end by 4 bases; junction bases not matched to a gene: 15. Germline CDR1 and CDR2: DFQATT and SNEGSKA (reference sequence).

The V and J genes are TRBV20-1 and TRBJ2-7, with TRBD2 matching 8 bases. Gene TRBJ2-5 matches the end of the DNA better, so the J call may be wrong. This CDR3 has 16 amino acids. Germline lookup yields CDR1 DFQATT and CDR2 SNEGSKA (reference sequence). CDR3 amino acids: CSYKARVAGSQETQYF. The CDR3 coding sequence is TGCAGTTACAAGGCGAGAGTAGCGGGGAGCCAAGAGACCCAGTACTTC.

The genes are TRBV10-3 and TRBJ2-7; 8 positions match TRBD1. The CDR3 covers 14 residues. V lost 6 bases to trimming and J lost 5 bases; unmatched junction nucleotides: 9. The V gene's germline CDR1 is ENHRY and CDR2 SYGVKD. CDR3: CAISGQGAFNEQYF. For the CDR3, the DNA is TGTGCCATCAGCGGCCAGGGGGCATTCAACGAGCAGTACTTC.

This clonotype was counted once. The chain is built from TRBV28 and TRBJ2-1; no clear D. Matching the DNA end better, TRBJ2-7 makes the J call doubtful. Germline loops: CDR1 MDHEN, CDR2 SYDVKM. The CDR3 runs to 16 residues. Here the CDR3 DNA reads TGTGCCAGCAGTTTATTTGACTCGAGCTCCTACAATGAGCAGTACTTC. Amino acids: CASSLFDSSSYNEQYF.

With respect to this clonotype: A much larger clonotype is one base distant, so this may be a read error. This chain uses TRBV24-1 with TRBJ2-5; D is unclear. The V gene's germline CDR1 is KGHDR and CDR2 SFDVKD. The V and J ends lost 0 bases and 7 bases respectively, with 2 bases between them. This CDR3 region has 11 residues. The CDR3 sequence: CATSDLGTQYF. For the CDR3, the DNA is TGTGCCACCAGTGATTTGGGGACCCAGTACTTC.

A note on this clonotype: The junction departs from germline at one end; a sequencing error may be responsible. This chain joins TRBV20-1 and TRBJ2-5; D may correspond to TRBD1 or TRBD2 (7 bases each). Germline V CDR1 and CDR2: DFQATT, SNEGSKA (reference sequence). This CDR3 contains 15 residues. The CDR3 DNA is TGCAGTGCTAGAGACCCTGGGAGGGGGCTAGAGACCCGGTACTTC. The encoded protein is CSARDPGRGLETRYF.

V gene TRBV3-1 combines with J gene TRBJ1-6; D remains unclear. V lost 8 bases, J lost 9 bases, and 11 bases lay in between. CDR3 length equals 12 residues. Germline CDR1 and CDR2: LGHDT and YNNKEL (reference sequence). CDR3 loop: CASAGVGSPLHF. The DNA of the CDR3 is TGTGCCAGCGCCGGGGTGGGTTCACCCCTCCACTTT.

The count of this clonotype is one. A read error may produce the germline difference seen at one junction end. The chain carries TRBV5-6 and TRBJ2-1; no firm D call. The CDR3 is 14 residues long. From germline, CDR1 is SGHDT and CDR2 YYEEEE. This CDR3 is CVSSLPETYNEQFF. CDR3 sequence (DNA): TGTGTCAGCAGCTTGCCAGAAACCTACAATGAGCAGTTCTTC.

This chain uses TRBV19 with TRBJ1-5, with a tentative D call TRBD1 (6 bases). Between the trimmed V and J ends, which lost 4 bases and 0 bases, there was a span of 10 bases. In germline, CDR1 is LNHDA, CDR2 SQIVND (reference sequence). The CDR3 length is 15 residues. The CDR3 DNA is TGTGCCAGTAGTAGGACAGAGGATAGCAATCAGCCCCAGCATTTT. Its translation is CASSRTEDSNQPQHF. Combining the CDR3 with reference TRBV19 and TRBJ1-5 gives the whole variable domain DGGITQSPKYLFRKEGQNVTLSCEQNLNHDAMYWYRQDPGQGLRLIYYSQIVNDFQKGDIAEGYSVSREKKESFPLTVTSAQKNPTAFYLCASSRTEDSNQPQHFGDGTRLSIL.

This sequence joins TRBV28 and TRBJ1-5; maybe TRBD1 (5 bases). Trimming left V 4 bases short and J 3 bases short, with 19 bases between. The CDR3 has 17 residues. CDR1 MDHEN and CDR2 SYDVKM come from the germline V gene. Here the CDR3 reads CASSSRIVQEDNQPQHF. The CDR3 DNA reads TGTGCCAGCAGTTCCCGGATAGTACAGGAGGACAATCAGCCCCAGCATTTT.

This rearrangement joins TRBV12-3 or TRBV12-4 to TRBJ2-3; maybe TRBD1 (5 bases). The V end lost 3 bases, the J end lost 4 bases, and 20 bases lay between the germline ends. The CDR3 is 17 residues long. CDR3: CASSFRAWTLLADTQYF. The CDR3 nucleotides are TGTGCCAGCAGTTTTAGGGCGTGGACATTGCTGGCAGATACGCAGTATTTT.